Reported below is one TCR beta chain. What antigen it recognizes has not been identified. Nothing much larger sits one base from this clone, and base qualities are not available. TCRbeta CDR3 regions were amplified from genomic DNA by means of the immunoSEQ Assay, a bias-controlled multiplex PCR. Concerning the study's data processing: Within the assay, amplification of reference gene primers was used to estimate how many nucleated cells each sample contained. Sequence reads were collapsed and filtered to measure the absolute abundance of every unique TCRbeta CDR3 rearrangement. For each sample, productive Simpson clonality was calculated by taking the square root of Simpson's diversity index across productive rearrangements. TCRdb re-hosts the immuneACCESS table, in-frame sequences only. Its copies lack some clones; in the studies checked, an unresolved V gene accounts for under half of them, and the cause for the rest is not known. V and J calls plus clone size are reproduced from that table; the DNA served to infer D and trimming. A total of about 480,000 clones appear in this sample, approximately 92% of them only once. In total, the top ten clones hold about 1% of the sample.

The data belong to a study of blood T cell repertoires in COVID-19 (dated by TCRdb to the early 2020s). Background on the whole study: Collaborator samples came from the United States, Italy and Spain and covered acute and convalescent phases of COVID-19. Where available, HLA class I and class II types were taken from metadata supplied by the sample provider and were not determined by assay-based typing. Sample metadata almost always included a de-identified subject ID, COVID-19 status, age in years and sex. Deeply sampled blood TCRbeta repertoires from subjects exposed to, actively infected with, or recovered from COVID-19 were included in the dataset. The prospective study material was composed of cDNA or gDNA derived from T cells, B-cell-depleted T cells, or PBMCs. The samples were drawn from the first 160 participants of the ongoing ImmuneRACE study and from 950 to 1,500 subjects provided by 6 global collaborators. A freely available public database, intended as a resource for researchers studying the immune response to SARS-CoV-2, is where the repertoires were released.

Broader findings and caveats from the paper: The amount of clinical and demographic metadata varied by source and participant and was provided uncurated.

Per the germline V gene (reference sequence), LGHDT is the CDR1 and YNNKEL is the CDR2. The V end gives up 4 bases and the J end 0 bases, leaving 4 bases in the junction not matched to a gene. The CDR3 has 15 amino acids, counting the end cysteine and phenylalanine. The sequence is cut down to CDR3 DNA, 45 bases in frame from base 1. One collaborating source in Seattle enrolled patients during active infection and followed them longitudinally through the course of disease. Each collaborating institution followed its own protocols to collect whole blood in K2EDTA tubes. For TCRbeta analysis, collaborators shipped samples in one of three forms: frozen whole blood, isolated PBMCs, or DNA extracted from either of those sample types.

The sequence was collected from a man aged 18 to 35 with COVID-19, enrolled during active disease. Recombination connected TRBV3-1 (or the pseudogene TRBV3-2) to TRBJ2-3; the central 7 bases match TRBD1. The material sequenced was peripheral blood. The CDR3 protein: CASSPGTVSTDTQYF. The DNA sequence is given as TGTGCCAGCAGCCCTGGGACAGTGAGCACAGATACGCAGTATTTT.